Presented here are 23 T cell receptor beta chains from one specimen sequenced in a study of blood T cell repertoires in COVID-19. Sequencing used immunoSEQ multiplex PCR; TCRdb keeps in-frame clones, though not all of them. The top ten clones hold approximately 8.5% of a sample with about 280,000 clones, roughly 88% of them seen once. Sequencing was performed on peripheral blood. These receptors all stem from a man between 18 and 29 years old with active or convalescent COVID-19.

CDR3 bases: TGCGCCAGCAGCTCGACAAAAGCGGATACTAGTCAAGAGACCCAGTACTTC. Protein sequence: CASSSTKADTSQETQYF. This chain connects TRBV5-1 to TRBJ2-5, with a possible D match to TRBD2 (5 bases). The CDR3 is 17 amino acids. Germline CDR1 and CDR2: SGHRS and YFSETQ. V dropped 3 bases and J dropped 2 bases, with 20 bases sitting between them.

The gene calls are TRBV11-2 and TRBJ2-3; the match to TRBD1 covers 7 bases. CDR3 size: 15 residues. V lost 3 bases, J lost 2 bases, and 5 bases stayed unmatched. CDR1 and CDR2 (germline): SGHAT, FQNNGV. DNA for the CDR3: TGTGCCAGCAGCTTGGGAGACAGGGACACAGATACGCAGTATTTT. Residues: CASSLGDRDTDTQYF.

The genes are TRBV6-5 and TRBJ2-2, with 7 bases lining up with TRBD1. Germline V gene data show CDR1 as MNHEY and CDR2 as SVGAGI. CDR3 length: 14 amino acids. V shed 8 bases and J 4 bases; nucleotides not matched to a gene: 7. The CDR3 nucleotides are TGTGCCAGCCCACCGGGACAGACCACCGGGGAGCTGTTTTTT. Protein: CASPPGQTTGELFF.

The gene calls are TRBV7-8 and TRBJ1-6; TRBD1 matches at 8 bases. Germline V gene sequence: CDR1 SGHVS, CDR2 FQNEAQ. The CDR3 loop spans 16 amino acids. J gave up 6 bases and V 2 bases, and 6 bases lay outside the gene matches. CDR3 DNA: TGTGCCAGCAGCTTAACAGGGGGGGCAAGTAATTCACCCCTCCACTTT. As protein: CASSLTGGASNSPLHF. The variable domain in full, completed from reference TRBV7-8 and TRBJ1-6, reads GAGVSQSPRYKVAKRGQDVALRCDPISGHVSLFWYQQALGQGPEFLTYFQNEAQLDKSGLPSDRFFAERPEGSVSTLKIQRTQQEDSAVYLCASSLTGGASNSPLHFGNGTRLTVT.

The J gene is TRBJ2-5, the V gene TRBV14; 7 bases agree with TRBD2. This CDR3 is built from 15 residues. Germline CDR1 SGHDN, CDR2 FVKESK. J was trimmed by 2 bases and V by 4 bases; bases with no gene match: 7. CDR3 residues: CASSPRDYLQETQYF. CDR3 in DNA: TGTGCCAGCAGCCCCCGGGACTACCTTCAAGAGACCCAGTACTTC.

The DNA for the CDR3 is TGTGCCAGCAGTTACTCCCTCGGAGGGGGCGGGGGCTACACCTTC. Protein sequence: CASSYSLGGGGGYTF. The V and J genes are TRBV6-6 and TRBJ1-2; TRBD1 aligns across 7 bases. From germline, CDR1 is MNHNY and CDR2 SVGAGI (reference sequence). The CDR3 consists of 15 residues. The junction had 9 bases not matched to a gene; V was cut back by 0 bases and J by 8 bases.

The gene calls are TRBV3-1 (or the pseudogene TRBV3-2) and TRBJ1-3; D perhaps matches TRBD1 (5 bases). Germline-derived CDR1 and CDR2 are LGHDT and YNNKEL (reference sequence). Between the trimmed V and J ends, which lost 3 bases and 3 bases, there was a span of 9 bases. The CDR3 has 14 residues. CDR3 in amino acids: CASSQGLGGNTIYF. Here the CDR3 DNA reads TGTGCCAGCAGCCAGGGGCTGGGTGGAAACACCATATATTTT.

The V gene is TRBV4-3, the J gene TRBJ2-3; tentative D call: TRBD2 (7 bases). CDR1 is LGHNA, CDR2 YSLEER, per germline. V shed 5 bases and J shed 2 bases, with 20 bases lying between them. The CDR3 has 17 residues. For the CDR3, the DNA is TGCGCCAGCAGCTCTCAGGTTGCGGGGGCCGACACAGATACGCAGTATTTT. This gives the protein CASSSQVAGADTDTQYF.

The chain couples TRBV5-6 to TRBJ2-2, with D unresolved. The V gene's germline CDR1 is SGHDT and CDR2 YYEEEE. The CDR3 extends over 14 amino acids. The V and J ends lost 5 bases and 0 bases respectively, with 8 bases between them. The CDR3: CASRLDSNTGELFF. The DNA for the CDR3 is TGTGCCAGCAGATTAGACTCGAACACCGGGGAGCTGTTTTTT.

This clone has more than one count but fewer than ten. This chain connects TRBV7-9 to TRBJ1-2; D is possibly TRBD1 (6 bases). Per the germline V gene, CDR1 is SEHNR and CDR2 is FQNEAQ (reference sequence). Deletions cut 2 bases from V and 4 bases from J, with 11 bases between. The CDR3 sequence is 14 residues long. For the CDR3, the DNA is TGTGCCAGCAGCTTATCCGGACAGACCTATGGCTACACCTTC. It encodes CASSLSGQTYGYTF.

The V call is TRBV7-9, the J call TRBJ1-4; tentative D call: TRBD1 (6 bases). Germline loops: CDR1 SEHNR, CDR2 FQNEAQ (reference sequence). The CDR3 covers 16 residues. With 5 bases removed from V and 3 bases from J, the gap between germline ends came to 16 bases. CDR3 residues: CASSPHSGEPNEKLFF. The CDR3 bases are TGTGCCAGCAGCCCACATTCAGGGGAACCTAATGAAAAACTGTTTTTT.

V gene TRBV4-1 combines with J gene TRBJ2-3; 8 bases line up with TRBD1. The CDR3 spans 15 residues. The germline CDR1 and CDR2 sequences are MGHRA and YSYEKL. The junction had 6 bases not matched to a gene; V was cut back by 4 bases and J by 3 bases. CDR3 in DNA: TGCGCCAGCAGCCGGACAGGGCTCGGAACAGATACGCAGTATTTT. Translated, it gives CASSRTGLGTDTQYF.

The J gene is TRBJ1-2, the V gene TRBV11-2, with D hard to call. Germline-derived CDR1 and CDR2 are SGHAT and FQNNGV. Trimming left V 0 bases short and J 6 bases short, with 14 bases between. There are 15 residues in the CDR3. Here the CDR3 reads CASSLDPGASDGYTF. The CDR3 DNA follows: TGTGCCAGCAGCTTAGATCCCGGAGCCTCGGATGGCTACACCTTC.

V is TRBV4-1 and J is TRBJ1-1, with D uncertain. The V end was cut by 4 bases, the J end by 1 base, with 10 bases between. Germline CDR1 and CDR2: MGHRA and YSYEKL. This CDR3 is 14 amino acids long. The chain's CDR3 is CASSPPKANTEAFF. The CDR3 DNA reads as TGCGCCAGCAGCCCCCCTAAAGCGAACACTGAAGCTTTCTTT.

The gene calls are TRBV2 and TRBJ1-1; possible D gene TRBD1, 5 bases. The CDR3 is 13 amino acids. The V end lost 3 bases, the J end lost 5 bases, and 10 bases lay between the germline ends. Germline CDR1 SNHLY, CDR2 FYNNEI. The CDR3 sequence is CASSDRRGTEAFF. The CDR3 DNA reads TGTGCCAGCAGTGATCGGCGGGGGACTGAAGCTTTCTTT. The full variable domain, completed using reference TRBV2 and TRBJ1-1, is EPEVTQTPSHQVTQMGQEVILRCVPISNHLYFYWYRQILGQKVEFLVSFYNNEISEKSEIFDDQFSVERPDGSNFTLKIRSTKLEDSAMYFCASSDRRGTEAFFGQGTRLTVV.

The chain combines TRBV11-2 with TRBJ1-6, with D unclear. Germline assignment: CDR1 SGHAT and CDR2 FQNNGV. The CDR3 has 16 residues. The V and J ends lost 0 bases and 0 bases respectively, with 6 bases between them. The CDR3 sequence is CASSLDSSSYNSPLHF. CDR3 sequence (DNA): TGTGCCAGCAGCTTAGATTCCTCCTCCTATAATTCACCCCTCCACTTT.

The V and J genes are TRBV14 and TRBJ2-6; D is perhaps TRBD2 (7 bases). Germline CDR1 and CDR2: SGHDN and FVKESK. V lost 0 bases to trimming and J lost 2 bases, with 20 bases between them. This CDR3 contains 20 residues. CDR3: CASSQEMWRGRGPGANVLTF. As DNA, the CDR3 is TGTGCCAGCAGCCAAGAAATGTGGCGGGGGCGCGGGCCTGGGGCCAACGTCCTGACTTTC.

The chain joins TRBV5-5 to TRBJ2-7; TRBD2 is a possible D gene (6 bases). CDR1 is SGHKS and CDR2 is YYEKEE in the germline V gene (reference sequence). This CDR3 region has 14 residues. Trimming stripped 2 bases from V and 0 bases from J, with 9 bases between. The CDR3 loop is CASSFGRDSYEQYF. The CDR3 nucleotides read TGTGCCAGCAGCTTTGGGCGGGACTCCTACGAGCAGTACTTC.

The rearrangement uses TRBV3-1 (or the pseudogene TRBV3-2) and TRBJ1-2; 10 positions match TRBD1. The V gene's germline CDR1 is LGHDT and CDR2 YNNKEL (reference sequence). V lost 7 bases and J lost 7; bases outside the gene matches: 12. This CDR3 region has 15 residues. CDR3 nucleotide sequence: TGTGCCAGCACCCGGGACAGGGGATCCTCTAGTGGCTACACCTTC. This sequence encodes CASTRDRGSSSGYTF.

The J gene is TRBJ1-6, the V gene TRBV19; 9 positions match TRBD1. From germline, CDR1 is LNHDA and CDR2 SQIVND (reference sequence). The CDR3 is 17 amino acids. V lost 3 bases and J lost 9; bases outside the gene matches: 12. Written as DNA, the CDR3 is TGTGCCAGTAGTATTAGGGCCCGGACAGGGGAAAGTTCACCCCTCCACTTT. Translation: CASSIRARTGESSPLHF.

CDR3 amino acids: CASSQDGMSGGNLILHF. In nucleotides, the CDR3 is TGCGCCAGCAGCCAAGATGGAATGTCAGGCGGGAATTTGATCCTCCACTTT. The rearrangement uses TRBV4-3 and TRBJ1-6; D remains unclear. Germline CDR1 LGHNA, CDR2 YSLEER. This CDR3 has 17 amino acids. V was cut by 0 bases and J by 15 bases, with 24 bases left in between.

The chain joins TRBV29-1 to TRBJ1-1; 7 bases are a match to TRBD1. V lost 8 bases and J lost 6; bases outside the gene matches: 6. The CDR3 sequence is 11 residues long. Germline V CDR1 and CDR2: SQVTM, ANQGSEA. The CDR3 DNA is TGCAGCTTTTACAGGGGACCTGAAGCTTTCTTT. Translated, it gives CSFYRGPEAFF.

This chain uses TRBV11-2 with TRBJ1-1; no reliable D call. This CDR3 has 15 amino acids. Germline CDR1 and CDR2: SGHAT and FQNNGV. Trimming left V 8 bases short and J 0 bases short, with 16 bases between. For the CDR3, the DNA is TGTGCCAGCCGCCCCCTCATGAGGGTGAACACTGAAGCTTTCTTT. It codes for CASRPLMRVNTEAFF.